This TCR beta chain appears in the sequencing data of a study of T-cell reconstitution after alpha-beta-depleted transplantation in children. Germline assignment: CDR1 PRHDT and CDR2 FYEKMQ (reference sequence). V was cut by 5 bases and J by 8 bases, with 10 bases left in between. The CDR3 sequence is 12 residues long. This clonotype was seen at least ten times. The TCRbeta library incorporated unique molecular identifiers. One entry per CDR3 protein results from TCRdb running MiXCR on the PCR reads. The table includes around 680,000 distinct CDR3 sequences, approximately 15% detected once. This TCR was recovered from a human donor who donated a stem cell graft to a child with acute myeloid leukemia. V gene TRBV13 combines with J gene TRBJ2-4; D perhaps matches TRBD1 (6 bases). This sample comprised PBMCs from the stem cell graft donor, obtained from the stem cell graft. CDR3: CASSQDSYIQYF. The CDR3 nucleotides are TGTGCCAGCAGCCAGGACAGCTACATTCAGTACTTC.